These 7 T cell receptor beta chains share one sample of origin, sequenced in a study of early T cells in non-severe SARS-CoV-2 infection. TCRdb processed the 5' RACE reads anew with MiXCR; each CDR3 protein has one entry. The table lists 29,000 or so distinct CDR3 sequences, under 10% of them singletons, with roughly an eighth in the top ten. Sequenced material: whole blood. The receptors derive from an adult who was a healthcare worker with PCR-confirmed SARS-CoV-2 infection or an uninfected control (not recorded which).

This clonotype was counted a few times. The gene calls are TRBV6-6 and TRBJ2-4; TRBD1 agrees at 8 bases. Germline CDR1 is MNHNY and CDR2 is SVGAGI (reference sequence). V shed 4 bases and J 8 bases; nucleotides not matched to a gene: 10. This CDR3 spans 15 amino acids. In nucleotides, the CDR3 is TGTGCCAGCAGTTCCCAACAGGGGGGAAGGGACATTCAGTACTTC. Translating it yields CASSSQQGGRDIQYF.

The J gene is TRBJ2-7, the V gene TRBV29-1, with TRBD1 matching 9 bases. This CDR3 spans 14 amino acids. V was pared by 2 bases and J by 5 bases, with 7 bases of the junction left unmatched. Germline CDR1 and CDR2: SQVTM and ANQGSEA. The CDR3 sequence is CSVERGTGNNEQYF. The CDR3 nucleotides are TGCAGCGTTGAAAGGGGGACAGGGAACAACGAGCAGTACTTC.

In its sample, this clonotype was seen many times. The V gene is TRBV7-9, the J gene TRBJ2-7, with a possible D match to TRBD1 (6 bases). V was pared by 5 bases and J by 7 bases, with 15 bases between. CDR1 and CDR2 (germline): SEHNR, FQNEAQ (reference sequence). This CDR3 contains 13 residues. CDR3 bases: TGTGCCAGCAGCACCCGAGGGGGTTGGGAGCAGTACTTC. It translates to CASSTRGGWEQYF.

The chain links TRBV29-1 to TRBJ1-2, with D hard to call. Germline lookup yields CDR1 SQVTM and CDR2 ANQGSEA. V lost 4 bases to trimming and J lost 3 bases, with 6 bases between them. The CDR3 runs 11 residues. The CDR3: CSVGQDYGYTF. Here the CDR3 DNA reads TGCAGCGTTGGCCAGGACTATGGCTACACCTTC.

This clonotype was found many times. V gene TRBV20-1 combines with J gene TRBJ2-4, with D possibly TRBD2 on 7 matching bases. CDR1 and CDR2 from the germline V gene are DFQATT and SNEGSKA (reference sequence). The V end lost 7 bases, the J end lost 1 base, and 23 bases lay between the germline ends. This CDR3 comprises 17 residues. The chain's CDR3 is CSGSFGGGAVAKNIQYF. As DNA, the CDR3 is TGCAGTGGTAGTTTTGGAGGGGGGGCAGTGGCCAAAAACATTCAGTACTTC.

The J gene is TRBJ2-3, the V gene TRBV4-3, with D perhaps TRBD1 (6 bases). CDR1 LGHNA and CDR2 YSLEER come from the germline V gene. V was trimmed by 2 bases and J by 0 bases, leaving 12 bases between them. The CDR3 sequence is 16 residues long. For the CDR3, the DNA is TGCGCCAGCAGCCAAAGACCAGGGGCTAGCACAGATACGCAGTATTTT. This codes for CASSQRPGASTDTQYF.

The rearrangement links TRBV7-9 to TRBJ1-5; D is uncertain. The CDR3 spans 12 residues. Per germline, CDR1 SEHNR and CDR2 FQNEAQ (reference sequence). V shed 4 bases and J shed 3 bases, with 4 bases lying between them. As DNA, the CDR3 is TGTGCCAGCAGCTCCTTCAATCAGCCCCAGCATTTT. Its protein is CASSSFNQPQHF.